This TCR beta chain was documented in a study of cytomegalovirus exposure and HLA in healthy donors. Findings of the study overall: A subsequent analysis found that TCR clusters from the first cohort also tended to co-occur in the approximately 110 validation repertoires, with around 94% of cluster scores above 0.

CDR1 is SGHDT and CDR2 is YYEEEE in the germline V gene. V was trimmed by 1 base and J by 5 bases, leaving 9 bases between them. The CDR3 sequence is 13 residues long. The assay was immunoSEQ multiplex PCR, and TCRdb's table has in-frame clones only and misses some. The sample contains under 250,000 clones, less than 90% of which appear only once. This clone has ten or more counts. Antigen unknown. Material for sequencing was PBMCs. The chain uses TRBV5-6 and TRBJ1-1, with D possibly matching TRBD1 (5 bases). This sequence was found in a woman in her late teens or twenties in good health and CMV-seronegative. CDR3 amino acids: CASSLFQGTEAFF. Here the CDR3 DNA reads TGTGCCAGCAGCTTGTTCCAGGGAACTGAAGCTTTCTTT.